This TCR beta chain was captured in a study of response to subunit inactivated influenza vaccine. Whole-study findings and limits: The authors offered the suggestion that each seasonal influenza vaccination recruits few new T cells.

Ten or more counts support this clonotype. Its target is unknown. TCRdb re-derived calls from the RT-PCR reads in MiXCR, one entry per CDR3 protein. The data contain 450,000 to 600,000 distinct CDR3 sequences, about 8% of them singletons. The CDR3 is 15 residues long. CDR1 and CDR2 from the germline V gene are SGHRS and YFSETQ. V gave up 5 bases and J gave up 4 bases, with 15 bases separating them. The sequence derives from a man aged 45-69 years who received an inactivated influenza vaccine. The specimen was PBMCs from blood, collected less than 30 months after vaccination. The genes are TRBV5-1 and TRBJ2-2; D may correspond to TRBD1 or TRBD2 (6 bases each). DNA of the CDR3: TGCGCCAGCAGTACTCGGGGGCATGGCACCGGGGAGCTGTTTTTT. As protein: CASSTRGHGTGELFF.